Below, 14 T cell receptor beta chains from the same sample are listed, as sequenced in a study of blood T cell repertoires in COVID-19. Some clones are missing from TCRdb's copy, which holds only in-frame ones; the method was immunoSEQ multiplex PCR. The sample contains a few hundred thousand clones, 75% to 90% of which appear only once. Input material: peripheral blood. Every receptor here comes from a woman aged 35 to 49 who had recovered from COVID-19.

The gene calls are TRBV10-3 and TRBJ2-1; tentative D call: TRBD2 (5 bases). Looked up from germline, CDR1 is ENHRY and CDR2 is SYGVKD. The V gene lost 0 bases and the J gene lost 6 bases, with 12 bases spanning the gap. This CDR3 has 15 amino acids. The CDR3 reads CAISESRAGGNEQFF. In nucleotides, the CDR3 is TGTGCCATCAGTGAGTCGCGCGCAGGAGGCAATGAGCAGTTCTTC.

The V and J genes are TRBV10-1 and TRBJ2-5; D is unresolved. The CDR3 runs 15 residues. V gave up 2 bases and J gave up 1 base, with 11 bases separating them. The germline CDR1 and CDR2 sequences are WNHNN and SYGVQD (reference sequence). The CDR3, as DNA: TGCGCCAGCAGTGAGAGTCGACTGGCCCAAGAGACCCAGTACTTC. This gives the protein CASSESRLAQETQYF.

J is TRBJ1-6 and V is TRBV19; the D gene is possibly TRBD1 (5 bases). The CDR3 length is 14 residues. Per germline, CDR1 LNHDA and CDR2 SQIVND (reference sequence). The V and J ends lost 2 bases and 9 bases respectively, with 11 bases between them. In DNA, the CDR3 is TGTGCCAGTAGTATAAATGACAGATCTTCACCCCTCCACTTT. This translates into CASSINDRSSPLHF. The full variable domain, in which reference TRBV19 and TRBJ1-6 provide the parts outside the CDR3, is DGGITQSPKYLFRKEGQNVTLSCEQNLNHDAMYWYRQDPGQGLRLIYYSQIVNDFQKGDIAEGYSVSREKKESFPLTVTSAQKNPTAFYLCASSINDRSSPLHFGNGTRLTVT.

The J gene is TRBJ2-7, the V gene TRBV11-3; D gene uncertain. V was trimmed by 5 bases and J by 5 bases, leaving 13 bases between them. This CDR3 is 13 amino acids long. Per germline, CDR1 SGHNT and CDR2 YENEEA. The CDR3 protein is CASSVSSLHEQYF. As DNA, the CDR3 is TGTGCCAGCAGCGTGAGTAGCTTACACGAGCAGTACTTC.

A word on this clone: The junction differs from germline at one of its ends, possibly a read error. The V call is TRBV10-3, the J call TRBJ2-3, with 8 bases lining up with TRBD1. Germline-derived CDR1 and CDR2 are ENHRY and SYGVKD. CDR3 length: 14 residues. The CDR3 DNA sequence: TGTGCCATCACTGAGGACAGGGTGACAGATACGCAGTATTTT. Amino acid sequence: CAITEDRVTDTQYF.

V gene TRBV6-5 combines with J gene TRBJ1-5, with TRBD1 identical over 9 bases. The CDR3 consists of 15 residues. The germline V gene encodes CDR1 MNHEY and CDR2 SVGAGI. The V segment lost 5 bases and the J segment 3 bases; nucleotides outside the gene matches: 5. The CDR3 sequence is CASSPGTGTNQPQHF. The CDR3 DNA sequence: TGTGCCAGCAGTCCCGGGACAGGGACCAATCAGCCCCAGCATTTT.

The chain uses TRBV29-1 and TRBJ2-1; D is perhaps TRBD2 (6 bases). The CDR3 runs 18 residues. Between the trimmed V and J ends, which lost 1 base and 0 bases, there was a span of 19 bases. Germline loops: CDR1 SQVTM, CDR2 ANQGSEA. The chain's CDR3 is CSVEGIYASAGSYNEQFF. The CDR3 bases are TGCAGCGTTGAAGGGATATACGCTAGCGCGGGCTCCTACAATGAGCAGTTCTTC.

The chain recombines TRBV2 with TRBJ2-1; TRBD2 aligns across 9 bases. J lost 2 bases, V lost 4 bases, and 6 bases had no gene match. Germline CDR1 reads SNHLY; CDR2 reads FYNNEI. CDR3 length: 16 residues. CDR3 region: CASSARAGGAYNEQFF. CDR3 in DNA: TGTGCCAGCAGTGCTCGGGCGGGAGGGGCCTACAATGAGCAGTTCTTC.

This sequence joins TRBV2 and TRBJ1-6; D unclear. Between the trimmed V and J ends, which lost 2 bases and 0 bases, there was a span of 5 bases. The CDR3 length is 15 residues. From germline, CDR1 is SNHLY and CDR2 FYNNEI. The chain's CDR3 is CASSERSSYNSPLHF. The CDR3 DNA follows: TGTGCCAGCAGTGAAAGGAGCTCCTATAATTCACCCCTCCACTTT.

The chain joins TRBV6-5 to TRBJ2-1; D ambiguous. The length of the CDR3 is 14 residues. V was clipped by 6 bases and J by 3 bases, with 12 bases between them. Germline assignment: CDR1 MNHEY and CDR2 SVGAGI. CDR3 sequence: CASSPNYYYNEQFF. The DNA for the CDR3 is TGTGCCAGCAGCCCAAACTACTACTACAATGAGCAGTTCTTC.

The chain recombines TRBV7-9 with TRBJ2-7; 7 bases match TRBD2. Looked up from germline, CDR1 is SEHNR and CDR2 is FQNEAQ (reference sequence). The CDR3 sequence is 13 residues long. Trimming at V came to 7 bases and at J to 2 bases, leaving 5 bases not matched to a gene. DNA for the CDR3: TGTGCCAGCAACCCTAGCGGCACCTACGAGCAGTACTTC. Protein sequence: CASNPSGTYEQYF.

The rearrangement links TRBV21-1 to TRBJ1-5; TRBD1, the table's D call, was not compared with the DNA. TRBV21-1 is classified as a pseudogene. The CDR3 is made up of 19 amino acids. CDR3 sequence: CASSTKGGQTLSSNQPQHF. For the CDR3, the DNA is TGTGCCAGCAGCACCAAAGGGGGACAGACACTCAGTAGCAATCAGCCCCAGCATTTT.

The sample holds a few counts of this clone. The gene calls are TRBV19 and TRBJ1-2; D is perhaps TRBD1 (5 bases). The V gene lost 4 bases and the J gene lost 2 bases, with 11 bases spanning the gap. CDR3 length: 14 amino acids. The V gene's germline CDR1 is LNHDA and CDR2 SQIVND (reference sequence). The CDR3 region has the DNA TGTGCCAGTAGTAGGCTGGAGGGGAACTATGGCTACACCTTC. This gives the protein CASSRLEGNYGYTF. Full variable domain (missing parts from reference TRBV19 and TRBJ1-2): DGGITQSPKYLFRKEGQNVTLSCEQNLNHDAMYWYRQDPGQGLRLIYYSQIVNDFQKGDIAEGYSVSREKKESFPLTVTSAQKNPTAFYLCASSRLEGNYGYTFGSGTRLTVV.

V is TRBV19 and J is TRBJ2-7, with D uncertain. The germline CDR1 and CDR2 sequences are LNHDA and SQIVND (reference sequence). CDR3 length equals 14 residues. V was shortened by 3 bases and J by 4 bases, with 13 bases between the two germline ends. CDR3 protein: CASSITLEEYEQYF. DNA of the CDR3: TGTGCCAGTAGTATTACCCTTGAAGAGTACGAGCAGTACTTC.